This TCR beta chain was documented in a study of T-cell memory formation after mild COVID-19 listed by TCRdb under 2021. Regarding the study in general: TCR sequence clusters from the two donors were found to be largely donor specific. Longitudinal TCRalpha and TCRbeta repertoire sequencing tracked T-cell clones expanding and contracting after mild COVID-19 in two donors. The cohort comprised two young, previously healthy adult volunteers, one female and one male.

In this sample, this clonotype turned up once. Its antigen is unknown. No much larger clone is present one base from it, and per-base qualities are unavailable. Resting on one read, the evidence is weak. The run used an Illumina NovaSeq 6000. cDNA libraries for TCRalpha and TCRbeta were prepared by 5'RACE using constant-segment primers, with sample barcodes and unique molecular identifiers added. RNA was extracted from every sample with Trizol reagent. Amplification of the libraries took two PCR steps, and the second step added a second sample barcode plus Illumina TruSeq adapters. Sequencing of libraries was performed on an Illumina NovaSeq with 2 x 150 bp paired-end reads. As for the authors' bioinformatics: With migec v1.2.7, reads were demultiplexed and then collapsed into UMI-guided consensus sequences. Using mixcr v2.1.11, UMI consensuses were aligned to TRA and TRB V and J templates and then assembled into clonotypes. Expanded or contracted clonotypes were those called significant by both edgeR and NoisET, with noise models trained on biological replicates. For edgeR calls, the thresholds were a false discovery rate-adjusted p below 0.01 and a log2 fold-change of 1. As an exploratory analysis of dynamics, PCA with hierarchical clustering was applied to max-normalized trajectories of the 1000 most abundant clonotypes. Separately sequenced CD4+ and CD8+ repertoires were used to assign the CD4 or CD8 phenotype of responding clones. TCRdb reworked the public reads: Q25 trimming with fastp, MiXCR clone assembly, productive beta chains retained. Under each unique CDR3 protein, matching rows form one entry showing the most common genes and DNA. The V and J calls, along with clone size, are taken from TCRdb and not from the paper's own processing. This sample lists around 300,000 distinct CDR3 sequences; more than 15% were detected once. The ten biggest clones cover 23% of the sample.

The paper as a whole reports these results and caveats: SARS-CoV-2 specificity was not confirmed for the second-wave clones peaking on day 37. The study included only two mild cases, and larger cohorts that include severe cases with pre-infection samples were judged to be necessary. Clones contracting from day 15 to 85 had balanced CD4/CD8 phenotypes, while a second wave expanding from day 15 to 37 was biased towards CD4+. Contracting CD4+ clones were located mainly in the CM and EM memory subsets, whereas CD8+ clones were found to be enriched in EMRA. The detection of some responding clones in pre-infection memory suggests that pre-existing cross-reactive memory T cells joined the SARS-CoV-2 response.

Ficoll-Paque density gradient centrifugation was the method used to isolate PBMCs. Including cysteine and phenylalanine, the CDR3 has 15 amino acids. The CDR3 DNA has 45 bases and is translated from base 1. The germline V gene sets CDR1 to ENHRY and CDR2 to SYGVKD. V lost 11 bases and J lost 2 bases; the stretch between them is 22 bases long. The chain employs TRBV10-3 and TRBJ2-7; the D gene is possibly TRBD1 or TRBD2, each agreeing over 7 bases. The specimen sequenced was PBMCs or a T cell subset sorted from them (not recorded which). This TCR was recovered from a man between 18 and 35 years old who had mild COVID-19 (a few samples of this study predate the infection). The sample titles of this study are shuffled in the database, so cell type and time point are left out; the donor was told from shared clones. CDR3 sequence: CAAGGTDPKTYEQYF. Read as DNA, the sequence is TGTGCCGCCGGGGGGACAGATCCTAAGACCTACGAGCAGTACTTC.